The rows below give T cell receptor beta chains drawn from one sample of a study of early stage breast cancer tumors. Sequenced by immunoSEQ multiplex PCR; TCRdb stores in-frame clones only, minus some. Of approximately 7,900 clones listed, over 60% were seen once; the top ten hold approximately 7.5%. Material: breast tumor tissue. These receptors came from a person aged 65 to 79 with breast cancer. The CDR3 runs from the conserved cysteine through the conserved F or W. Each record gives: clone size, J gene, D gene, V gene, CDR3 DNA, CDR3 protein. A D gene is named only where the DNA matches it firmly. Rows give clone size only sometimes, using once, few, many, or a class for an expanded clone.

>NA|TRBJ2-7|NA|TRBV7-8
TGTGCCAGCAGCCCAACGGCTGGGGGCTTTAGCTCCTACGAGCAGTACTTC
CASSPTAGGFSSYEQYF
>NA|TRBJ1-3|NA|TRBV19
TGTGCCAGTAGTATATTCGCGTCCTACTCTGGAAACACCATATATTTT
CASSIFASYSGNTIYF
>once|TRBJ2-3|TRBD2|TRBV7-3
TGTGCCAGCAGCTTAACCCGACTAGCGGGGGTCCCAGATACGCAGTATTTT
CASSLTRLAGVPDTQYF
>NA|TRBJ1-3|NA|TRBV29-1
TGCAGCGTTGGGTTCGGTAGCTCTGGAAACACCATATATTTT
CSVGFGSSGNTIYF
>NA|TRBJ1-5|NA|TRBV6-1
TGTGCCAGCGGTCCGGCAGGGAATCAGCCCCAGCATTTT
CASGPAGNQPQHF
>NA|TRBJ1-1|NA|TRBV4-1
TGCGCCAGCAGCCAAGATCGAGGGGGGAACACTGAAGCTTTCTTT
CASSQDRGGNTEAFF
>few|TRBJ1-2|NA|TRBV29-1
TGCAGCGTTGAAGTTTGGGGAGACGATGGCTACACCTTC
CSVEVWGDDGYTF
>NA|TRBJ2-7|TRBD1|TRBV9
TGTGCCAGCAGCGTCCAGGGGGACGAGCAGTACTTC
CASSVQGDEQYF
>few|TRBJ2-7|NA|TRBV20-1
TGCAGTGCTAGGGACAGCTACGAGCAGTACTTC
CSARDSYEQYF
>NA|TRBJ1-6|NA|TRBV5-6
TGTGCCAGCAGCTTCGGGGATCATAATTCACCCCTCCACTTT
CASSFGDHNSPLHF
>NA|TRBJ1-2|NA|TRBV27
TGTGCCAGCAGTTATGGCGGGGATAGCTATGGCTACACCTTC
CASSYGGDSYGYTF
>NA|TRBJ2-1|NA|TRBV2
TGTGCCAGCAGTGAAACCAGGCTGGGCAATGAGCAGTTCTTC
CASSETRLGNEQFF
>NA|TRBJ2-7|NA|TRBV5-1
TGCGCCAGCAGCTTGGTTCAGGGCGGCTACGAGCAGTACTTC
CASSLVQGGYEQYF
>medium-sized|TRBJ2-7|TRBD1|TRBV7-9
TGTGCCAGCAGCGAAGGACAGGGGAAATTGTACGAGCAGTACTTC
CASSEGQGKLYEQYF
>NA|TRBJ2-7|TRBD1|TRBV2
TGTGCCAGCCTCCGCGGGACAGGGTCCTACGAGCAGTACTTC
CASLRGTGSYEQYF
>NA|TRBJ2-2|TRBD1|TRBV5-1
TGCGCCAGCAGCTTGGCGGCAGGGGGCACCGGGGAGCTGTTTTTT
CASSLAAGGTGELFF
>few|TRBJ1-1|NA|TRBV7-6
TGTGCCAGCAGCTTAGTTGGACTAAACACTGAAGCTTTCTTT
CASSLVGLNTEAFF
>NA|TRBJ2-3|NA|TRBV5-1
TGCGCCAGCAGCCTCCAGACTAGTTCAGATACGCAGTATTTT
CASSLQTSSDTQYF
>NA|TRBJ1-1|NA|TRBV19
TGTGCCAGTAGTATAATGGCAACCATGAACACTGAAGCTTTCTTT
CASSIMATMNTEAFF
>NA|TRBJ2-3|TRBD1|TRBV7-2
TGTGCCAGCAGCTTAGGGACAGGGCGAGGAGATACGCAGTATTTT
CASSLGTGRGDTQYF
>NA|TRBJ1-1|TRBD1|TRBV2
TGTGCCAGCAGGCTCAGGGGGCCAGACACTGAAGCTTTCTTT
CASRLRGPDTEAFF
>NA|TRBJ2-3|TRBD2|TRBV5-8
TGTGCTCCTGGGCGGGGGAAACTCACAGATACGCAGTATTTT
CAPGRGKLTDTQYF
>medium-sized|TRBJ2-3|NA|TRBV7-9
TGTGCCAGCAGCTTCCACCGGGACTTCACAGATACGCAGTATTTT
CASSFHRDFTDTQYF
>few|TRBJ1-2|TRBD1|TRBV6-6
TGTGCCAGCAGTCCCCACAGGGGGGGCAACTATGGCTACACCTTC
CASSPHRGGNYGYTF